The 27 T cell receptor beta chains below all came from one sample that was sequenced in a study of OX40 agonist ivuxolimab in advanced cancers. Here immunoSEQ multiplex PCR was the method, and the copy in TCRdb shows in-frame clones only, minus some. In the table there are 65,000 to 70,000 clones, roughly 76% of which are singletons. Sequencing was performed on CD4+ or CD8+ T cells sorted from blood, taken in a trial of the OX40 agonist ivuxolimab. These receptors all come from an adult with an advanced solid tumor such as melanoma, head and neck, liver or kidney cancer.

V usage is TRBV4-2 and J usage is TRBJ2-5; D call uncertain. The germline gives CDR1 LGHNA, CDR2 YNFKEQ. The ends were cut back, 1 base at V and 5 bases at J, with 17 bases in the middle. The CDR3 length is 16 residues. The CDR3 region is CASSQGGNAVSETQYF. CDR3 nucleotides: TGTGCCAGCAGCCAAGGTGGCAACGCGGTGTCGGAGACCCAGTACTTC.

The sample holds a few counts of this clone. The gene calls are TRBV2 and TRBJ1-3, with a possible D match to TRBD1 (6 bases). CDR1 is SNHLY and CDR2 is FYNNEI in the germline V gene. V was cut by 3 bases and J by 0 bases, with 15 bases left in between. The CDR3 extends over 17 amino acids. The CDR3, as DNA: TGTGCCAGCAGTGAGATTCTGGGGGCCCCCTCTGGAAACACCATATATTTT. This sequence encodes CASSEILGAPSGNTIYF. Complete variable domain (other parts from reference TRBV2 and TRBJ1-3): EPEVTQTPSHQVTQMGQEVILRCVPISNHLYFYWYRQILGQKVEFLVSFYNNEISEKSEIFDDQFSVERPDGSNFTLKIRSTKLEDSAMYFCASSEILGAPSGNTIYFGEGSWLTVV.

CDR3 coding DNA: TGTGCCAGCAGCTCCGCAGGCTACAATGAGCAGTTCTTC. It specifies CASSSAGYNEQFF. The chain has TRBV5-8 and TRBJ2-1; D unclear. Germline CDR1 reads SGHTS; CDR2 reads YDEGEE. V dropped 3 bases and J dropped 3 bases, with 7 bases sitting between them. The CDR3 runs 13 residues.

The chain employs TRBV5-6 and TRBJ2-3, with 9 bases that match TRBD2. Germline V gene sequence: CDR1 SGHDT, CDR2 YYEEEE. Losses at the gene ends were 5 bases for V and 3 bases for J; bases not matched to a gene: 7. The CDR3 totals 15 residues. The CDR3 loop reads CASSHLAGSTDTQYF. The DNA of the CDR3 is TGTGCCAGCAGTCATCTAGCGGGGAGTACAGATACGCAGTATTTT. Filled out from reference TRBV5-6 and TRBJ2-3, the complete variable domain reads DAGVTQSPTHLIKTRGQQVTLRCSPKSGHDTVSWYQQALGQGPQFIFQYYEEEERQRGNFPDRFSGHQFPNYSSELNVNALLLGDSALYLCASSHLAGSTDTQYFGPGTRLTVL.

The rearrangement joins TRBV15 to TRBJ1-2, with D tentatively TRBD1 (6 bases). CDR1 and CDR2 from the germline V gene are LNHNV and YYDKDF (reference sequence). This CDR3 is 13 amino acids long. V shed 8 bases and J shed 4 bases, with 14 bases lying between them. CDR3 sequence (DNA): TGTGCCACCGATTCAGGGGTCGGCTATGGCTACACCTTC. This encodes CATDSGVGYGYTF. The full variable domain, its missing parts supplied by reference TRBV15 and TRBJ1-2, is DAMVIQNPRYQVTQFGKPVTLSCSQTLNHNVMYWYQQKSSQAPKLLFHYYDKDFNNEADTPDNFQSRRPNTSFCFLDIRSPGLGDTAMYLCATDSGVGYGYTFGSGTRLTVV.

By frequency in the sample, this clone is medium-sized. V is TRBV14 and J is TRBJ2-7; a weak D match, TRBD2 (5 bases). The CDR3 spans 15 residues. V gave up 1 base and J gave up 6 bases, with 16 bases separating them. Per the germline V gene, CDR1 is SGHDN and CDR2 is FVKESK. The CDR3 coding sequence is TGTGCCAGCAGCCAAGGACGCGGGCAGTTATCCGAGCAGTACTTC. This sequence encodes CASSQGRGQLSEQYF.

The J gene is TRBJ1-5, the V gene TRBV4-1; unclear D gene. The CDR3 covers 16 residues. Per germline, CDR1 MGHRA and CDR2 YSYEKL. Trimming pared 0 bases from V and 5 bases from J, leaving 14 bases between. The CDR3 sequence: CASSQDSGSSYQPQHF. CDR3 sequence (DNA): TGCGCCAGCAGCCAAGATTCGGGTTCCTCCTATCAGCCCCAGCATTTT.

The CDR3: CASSASSSTYEQYF. The CDR3 DNA reads TGTGCCAGCTCTGCATCTAGCAGTACCTACGAGCAGTACTTC. The rearrangement uses TRBV19 and TRBJ2-7, with D perhaps matching TRBD2 (5 bases). This CDR3 comprises 14 residues. Germline loops: CDR1 LNHDA, CDR2 SQIVND (reference sequence). The ends were cut back, 9 bases at V and 2 bases at J, with 17 bases in the middle.

The J gene is TRBJ1-2, the V gene TRBV7-8; possible D gene TRBD1, 5 bases. CDR1 is SGHVS, CDR2 FQNEAQ, per germline. The V and J ends lost 1 base and 7 bases respectively, with 10 bases between them. The CDR3 length is 13 residues. The CDR3 loop reads CASSLVRGSGYTF. For the CDR3, the DNA is TGTGCCAGCAGCTTAGTTAGGGGATCTGGCTACACCTTC.

This chain uses TRBV5-1 with TRBJ2-6, with D unclear. This CDR3 spans 15 amino acids. Germline V gene data show CDR1 as SGHRS and CDR2 as YFSETQ. The germline V and J ends were trimmed by 4 bases and 0 bases, with 8 bases remaining between them. The CDR3 protein is CASSAVLSGANVLTF. The CDR3 DNA sequence: TGCGCCAGCAGCGCAGTCCTCTCTGGGGCCAACGTCCTGACTTTC.

The chain is built from TRBV6-1 and TRBJ1-4, with no clear D. V dropped 1 base and J dropped 5 bases, with 8 bases sitting between them. The CDR3 totals 14 residues. Germline CDR1 MNHNS, CDR2 SASEGT. The CDR3 region has the DNA TGTGCCAGCAGTGAAGGGGGAAACAATGAAAAACTGTTTTTT. Protein product: CASSEGGNNEKLFF.

The chain carries TRBV2 and TRBJ1-1; D unclear. Looked up from germline, CDR1 is SNHLY and CDR2 is FYNNEI. This CDR3 contains 14 residues. Trimming left V 2 bases short and J 1 base short, with 8 bases between. CDR3 nucleotides: TGTGCCAGCAGTGAATACTGGGGGAACACTGAAGCTTTCTTT. Translated, it gives CASSEYWGNTEAFF.

Only a few counts were recorded for this clone. The V and J genes are TRBV5-1 and TRBJ2-1; 8 bases fit TRBD2. The CDR3 has 17 amino acids. In germline, CDR1 is SGHRS, CDR2 YFSETQ. Trimming removed 0 bases from V and 0 bases from J; junction bases left unmatched: 5. CDR3 sequence: CASSLDIAGYSYNEQFF. The CDR3 DNA sequence: TGCGCCAGCAGCTTGGATATAGCGGGGTACTCCTACAATGAGCAGTTCTTC.

The V and J genes are TRBV7-2 and TRBJ1-1, with TRBD1 identical over 9 bases. The CDR3 covers 19 residues. V trimming: 4 bases; J trimming: 0 bases; junction bases outside the gene matches: 15. Germline CDR1 is SGHTA and CDR2 is FQGNSA. The CDR3 sequence is CASSSGQGAMWGMNTEAFF. The CDR3 DNA follows: TGTGCCAGCAGCTCGGGACAGGGAGCCATGTGGGGCATGAACACTGAAGCTTTCTTT.

This chain uses TRBV5-1 with TRBJ2-5; possibly TRBD1 for D (7 bases). The V end lost 1 base, the J end lost 5 bases, and 12 bases lay between the germline ends. Germline CDR1 reads SGHRS; CDR2 reads YFSETQ. This CDR3 is built from 14 residues. The CDR3 bases are TGCGCCAGCAGCTTGTCTCCAGGGGGGGAGACCCAGTACTTC. Protein: CASSLSPGGETQYF.

The chain joins TRBV5-1 to TRBJ2-7, with a possible D match to TRBD1 (6 bases). V dropped 0 bases and J dropped 5 bases, with 15 bases sitting between them. Germline V gene sequence: CDR1 SGHRS, CDR2 YFSETQ. This CDR3 spans 15 amino acids. The CDR3 coding sequence is TGCGCCAGCAGCTTGGTGTTAACAGGGTCCAACGAGCAGTACTTC. Translating gives CASSLVLTGSNEQYF.

V usage is TRBV5-1 and J usage is TRBJ2-2; TRBD1 matches 7 bases. Trimming removed 5 bases from V and 4 bases from J; junction bases left unmatched: 5. The CDR3 loop spans 14 amino acids. Germline CDR1 and CDR2: SGHRS and YFSETQ. CDR3 in DNA: TGCGCCAGCAGTTTCGACAGGGCCACCGGGGAGCTGTTTTTT. It yields the protein CASSFDRATGELFF. Combining the CDR3 with reference TRBV5-1 and TRBJ2-2 gives the whole variable domain KAGVTQTPRYLIKTRGQQVTLSCSPISGHRSVSWYQQTPGQGLQFLFEYFSETQRNKGNFPGRFSGRQFSNSRSEMNVSTLELGDSALYLCASSFDRATGELFFGEGSRLTVL.

Only one count was recorded for this clone. The chain links TRBV19 to TRBJ2-2; D not certain. The V and J ends lost 5 bases and 5 bases respectively, with 6 bases between them. The CDR3 loop spans 12 amino acids. Germline lookup yields CDR1 LNHDA and CDR2 SQIVND (reference sequence). The CDR3 region is CASSPLTGELFF. In DNA, the CDR3 is TGTGCCAGTAGTCCCCTTACCGGGGAGCTGTTTTTT.

The chain is built from TRBV19 and TRBJ2-3, with 7 bases that match TRBD2. V dropped 5 bases and J dropped 2; count of bases not matched to a gene: 7. The CDR3 runs to 15 residues. Germline V gene sequence: CDR1 LNHDA, CDR2 SQIVND (reference sequence). CDR3 DNA: TGTGCCAGTAGTTGGCGGGGGACTTCCACAGATACGCAGTATTTT. The encoded protein is CASSWRGTSTDTQYF. The complete variable domain, with remaining parts taken from reference TRBV19 and TRBJ2-3, reads DGGITQSPKYLFRKEGQNVTLSCEQNLNHDAMYWYRQDPGQGLRLIYYSQIVNDFQKGDIAEGYSVSREKKESFPLTVTSAQKNPTAFYLCASSWRGTSTDTQYFGPGTRLTVL.

The chain couples TRBV5-8 to TRBJ1-5; D gene ambiguous. The CDR3 consists of 15 residues. Trimming removed 1 base from V and 1 base from J, with 9 bases in between. Germline values: CDR1 SGHTS, CDR2 YDEGEE. CDR3 sequence reads: CASSLHPVSNQPQHF. The CDR3 region has the DNA TGTGCCAGCAGCTTGCACCCTGTAAGCAATCAGCCCCAGCATTTT.

This sequence joins TRBV5-1 and TRBJ2-1; TRBD1 aligns across 9 bases. There are 16 residues in the CDR3. V shed 4 bases, J shed 9 bases, and the junction held 14 bases outside the gene matches. CDR1 is SGHRS, CDR2 YFSETQ, per germline. The CDR3 here is CASSTQPGQGPGEQFF. CDR3 in DNA: TGCGCCAGCAGCACACAACCGGGACAGGGTCCCGGTGAGCAGTTCTTC.

V and J are TRBV6-1 and TRBJ2-5, with TRBD1 matching over 10 bases. Unmatched junction bases numbered 7, after V lost 4 bases and J lost 2 bases. CDR1 and CDR2 from the germline V gene are MNHNS and SASEGT. The length of the CDR3 is 16 residues. The CDR3 nucleotides read TGTGCCAGCAGTGTGCTACCGGGACAGGGGCAAGAGACCCAGTACTTC. Translation: CASSVLPGQGQETQYF.

This chain uses TRBV7-9 with TRBJ2-1; possibly TRBD2 for D (5 bases). Per the germline V gene, CDR1 is SEHNR and CDR2 is FQNEAQ (reference sequence). V lost 2 bases and J lost 8, with 13 bases in between. This CDR3 has 14 residues. The CDR3 reads CASSLSSSSYEQFF. The CDR3 DNA is TGTGCCAGCAGCTTATCGTCTAGCAGTTATGAGCAGTTCTTC.

The chain carries TRBV18 and TRBJ1-2; D is uncertain. Per germline, CDR1 KGHSH and CDR2 LQKENI. V lost 6 bases and J lost 5, with 7 bases in between. The length of the CDR3 is 11 residues. The CDR3 DNA sequence: TGTGCCAGCTCGGACGGGTATGGCTACACCTTC. Translation gives CASSDGYGYTF.

The chain joins TRBV11-3 to TRBJ1-1; the D gene is possibly TRBD1 (6 bases). Trimming took off 5 bases at V and 2 bases at J, with 15 bases between the two ends. This CDR3 has 15 residues. CDR1 SGHNT and CDR2 YENEEA come from the germline V gene. The CDR3 sequence is CASSVNRVSNTEAFF. In nucleotides, the CDR3 is TGTGCCAGCAGCGTGAACAGGGTAAGCAACACTGAAGCTTTCTTT. The whole variable domain, filled in from reference TRBV11-3 and TRBJ1-1, reads EAGVVQSPRYKIIEKKQPVAFWCNPISGHNTLYWYLQNLGQGPELLIRYENEEAVDDSQLPKDRFSAERLKGVDSTLKIQPAELGDSAVYLCASSVNRVSNTEAFFGQGTRLTVV.

In DNA, the CDR3 is TGTGCCAGCTCCTCAACCGGGACACCCGAGACCCAGTACTTC. It specifies CASSSTGTPETQYF. The chain recombines TRBV18 with TRBJ2-5; TRBD1 is a possible D gene (6 bases). V was clipped by 6 bases and J by 5 bases, with 16 bases between them. Germline V gives CDR1 KGHSH, CDR2 LQKENI. This CDR3 comprises 14 residues.

The J gene is TRBJ1-1, the V gene TRBV21-1. TRBV21-1 is a known pseudogene. This CDR3 has 18 residues. CDR3 residues: CASSKVGEGGSLNTEAFF. DNA of the CDR3: TGTGCCAGCAGCAAAGTGGGAGAAGGCGGTTCATTGAACACTGAAGCTTTCTTT.